This T cell receptor beta chain was observed in a study of blood T cell repertoires in COVID-19. Looking at the study overall: Donors in the United States, Italy and Spain gave samples during acute or convalescent COVID-19. Sources were T cells, B-cell-depleted T cells, or PBMCs; the material itself was cDNA or gDNA.

This CDR3 is 12 amino acids long. Deletions cut 2 bases from V and 6 bases from J, with 8 bases between. Germline lookup yields CDR1 SGHNT and CDR2 YYREEE (reference sequence). Using immunoSEQ multiplex PCR, the repertoire was profiled, and TCRdb retains in-frame clones only, with some absent. Seen here are approximately 250,000 clones, almost 85% observed once, and the top ten hold less than 4.5%. Sequenced input: peripheral blood. The clonotype was recovered from a man aged 50 to 59 with acute or convalescent COVID-19. J is TRBJ1-2 and V is TRBV5-4; D may be TRBD1 (5 bases). CDR3 coding DNA: TGTGCCAGCAGCTTAGGACACGATGGCTACACCTTC. It is translated as CASSLGHDGYTF.